Shown below are 3 T cell receptor beta chains from a single sample sequenced in a study of sequential checkpoint blockade in melanoma. Sequencing was performed with immunoSEQ multiplex PCR; in TCRdb, only in-frame clones are kept and a portion is missing. The data show 7,900 or so clones, around 22% seen once. Treatment denoted: randomized to nivolumab then ipilimumab (arm A) or the reverse (arm B). The sequenced sample was tumor tissue (inferred from file names), obtained from a patient given nivolumab and ipilimumab in sequence. The receptors here all came from a human donor with melanoma.

The chain carries TRBV6-8 and TRBJ2-7; D not resolved. Per germline, CDR1 MNHGY and CDR2 SAAAGT. Trimming shortened V by 1 base and J by 2 bases, and 12 bases separated the two germline ends. There are 15 residues in the CDR3. The DNA of the CDR3 is TGTGCCAGCAGTTACTGGGTAGTTGTCCCCTACGAGCAGTACTTC. Translation: CASSYWVVVPYEQYF.

This chain joins TRBV6-8 and TRBJ2-6, with D possibly matching TRBD2 (5 bases). The CDR3 length is 18 residues. V lost 3 bases and J 0 bases, leaving 15 bases between the germline ends. The germline V gene has CDR1 MNHGY and CDR2 SAAAGT. The CDR3 spells CASSYIRDSYSGANVLTF. CDR3 coding DNA: TGTGCCAGCAGTTATATTCGGGATTCCTACTCTGGGGCCAACGTCCTGACTTTC.

This clone appeared many times. CDR3 DNA: TGTGCCAGCCAATTAGCCCGTTCCACCTATGGCTACACCTTC. Translation gives CASQLARSTYGYTF. The rearrangement joins TRBV11-3 to TRBJ1-2; D is uncertain. Trimming stripped 8 bases from V and 4 bases from J, with 17 bases between. Per the germline V gene, CDR1 is SGHNT and CDR2 is YENEEA. This CDR3 spans 14 amino acids.